Shown below are 10 T cell receptor beta chains from a single sample sequenced in a study of blood T cell repertoires in COVID-19. The table came from immunoSEQ multiplex PCR; TCRdb's copy has only in-frame clones and leaves some out. The data hold 53,000 or so clones, with roughly 85% observed a single time. The specimen was peripheral blood. The receptors were sampled from an elderly man with acute or convalescent COVID-19.

The chain links TRBV30 to TRBJ2-1; D is possibly TRBD1 (6 bases). Germline CDR1 reads GTSNPN; CDR2 reads SVGIG (reference sequence). Trimming stripped 3 bases from V and 9 bases from J, with 15 bases between. This CDR3 region has 13 residues. The CDR3 is CAWRGRGLGEQFF. In DNA, the CDR3 is TGTGCCTGGAGGGGAAGGGGGTTGGGTGAGCAGTTCTTC.

This rearrangement joins TRBV2 to TRBJ1-1, with D unresolved. Trimming took 8 bases from V and 2 from J, leaving 15 bases between them. Germline CDR1 and CDR2: SNHLY and FYNNEI. This CDR3 is built from 14 residues. The CDR3 bases are TGTGCCAGCTTTACCCTCACGAGAAACACTGAAGCTTTCTTT. Protein product: CASFTLTRNTEAFF.

The gene calls are TRBV20-1 and TRBJ1-4; 8 positions match TRBD1. The germline V gene encodes CDR1 DFQATT and CDR2 SNEGSKA (reference sequence). The CDR3 spans 14 residues. V shed 3 bases, J shed 7 bases, and the junction held 7 bases outside the gene matches. The CDR3 coding sequence is TGCAGTGCTAGTAAACAGGGGGGGGGTGAAAAACTGTTTTTT. Amino acid sequence: CSASKQGGGEKLFF.

This clone was observed a few times. The chain's CDR3 is CASSEHGTGGSAGSTGANVLTF. The CDR3 DNA follows: TGTGCCAGCAGTGAACACGGGACAGGGGGTAGTGCGGGGAGCACTGGGGCCAACGTCCTGACTTTC. This chain uses TRBV6-1 with TRBJ2-6; the match to TRBD1 covers 11 bases. This CDR3 has 22 residues. The germline V gene has CDR1 MNHNS and CDR2 SASEGT. The J segment lost 2 bases and the V segment lost 2 bases, leaving 17 bases of the junction unmatched.

V is TRBV7-2 and J is TRBJ1-1; 8 nucleotides line up with TRBD1. V was clipped by 5 bases and J by 1 base; unmatched bases: 6. CDR1 SGHTA and CDR2 FQGNSA come from the germline V gene. This CDR3 contains 15 residues. The CDR3 is CASSARTGWNTEAFF. CDR3 sequence (DNA): TGTGCCAGCAGCGCCCGGACAGGGTGGAACACTGAAGCTTTCTTT. The entire variable domain, with the rest obtained from reference TRBV7-2 and TRBJ1-1, is as follows: GAGVSQSPSNKVTEKGKDVELRCDPISGHTALYWYRQSLGQGLEFLIYFQGNSAPDKSGLPSDRFSAERTGGSVSTLTIQRTQQEDSAVYLCASSARTGWNTEAFFGQGTRLTVV.

This clone was detected many times. The J gene is TRBJ2-1, the V gene TRBV6-5, with 9 bases lining up with TRBD2. The ends lost 2 bases at V and 9 bases at J; junction bases unmatched: 8. Looked up from germline, CDR1 is MNHEY and CDR2 is SVGAGI. This CDR3 has 15 amino acids. CDR3 amino acids: CASSYLSGGHGEQFF. DNA of the CDR3: TGTGCCAGCAGTTACCTTAGCGGGGGCCACGGTGAGCAGTTCTTC.

The chain has TRBV6-2 or TRBV6-3 and TRBJ2-6, with 13 nucleotides matching TRBD2. V was clipped by 5 bases and J by 1 base; unmatched bases: 11. This CDR3 contains 20 residues. Germline CDR1 reads MNHEY; CDR2 reads SVGEGT. The CDR3 nucleotides are TGTGCCAGCAGTCCCGGGACTAGCGGGGAAATATCATCTGGGGCCAACGTCCTGACTTTC. Encoded protein: CASSPGTSGEISSGANVLTF.

CDR3 amino acids: CASSTSGVTGELFF. In nucleotides, the CDR3 is TGTGCCAGCAGCACTAGCGGGGTCACCGGGGAGCTGTTTTTT. The chain is built from TRBV7-6 and TRBJ2-2; 10 bases are a match to TRBD2. CDR3 length: 14 amino acids. Looked up from germline, CDR1 is SGHVS and CDR2 is FNYEAQ. V lost 5 bases to trimming and J lost 4 bases; unmatched junction nucleotides: 1. Full variable domain (remainder filled in from reference TRBV7-6 and TRBJ2-2): GAGVSQSPRYKVTKRGQDVALRCDPISGHVSLYWYRQALGQGPEFLTYFNYEAQQDKSGLPNDRFSAERPEGSISTLTIQRTEQRDSAMYRCASSTSGVTGELFFGEGSRLTVL.

J is TRBJ2-3 and V is TRBV6-1; 8 positions agree with TRBD2. Looked up from germline, CDR1 is MNHNS and CDR2 is SASEGT. V shed 3 bases and J 0 bases; nucleotides not matched to a gene: 2. The CDR3 is made up of 15 amino acids. CDR3 coding DNA: TGTGCCAGCAGTGAGCTAGCGGGTAGCACAGATACGCAGTATTTT. This translates into CASSELAGSTDTQYF.

This chain connects TRBV5-1 to TRBJ1-2; 7 nucleotides match TRBD1. The germline CDR1 and CDR2 sequences are SGHRS and YFSETQ. The ends lost 4 bases at V and 4 bases at J; junction bases unmatched: 7. CDR3 length: 14 residues. The CDR3 DNA follows: TGCGCCAGCAGCCCAAGGGGGCAGGGCTATGGCTACACCTTC. This gives the protein CASSPRGQGYGYTF.